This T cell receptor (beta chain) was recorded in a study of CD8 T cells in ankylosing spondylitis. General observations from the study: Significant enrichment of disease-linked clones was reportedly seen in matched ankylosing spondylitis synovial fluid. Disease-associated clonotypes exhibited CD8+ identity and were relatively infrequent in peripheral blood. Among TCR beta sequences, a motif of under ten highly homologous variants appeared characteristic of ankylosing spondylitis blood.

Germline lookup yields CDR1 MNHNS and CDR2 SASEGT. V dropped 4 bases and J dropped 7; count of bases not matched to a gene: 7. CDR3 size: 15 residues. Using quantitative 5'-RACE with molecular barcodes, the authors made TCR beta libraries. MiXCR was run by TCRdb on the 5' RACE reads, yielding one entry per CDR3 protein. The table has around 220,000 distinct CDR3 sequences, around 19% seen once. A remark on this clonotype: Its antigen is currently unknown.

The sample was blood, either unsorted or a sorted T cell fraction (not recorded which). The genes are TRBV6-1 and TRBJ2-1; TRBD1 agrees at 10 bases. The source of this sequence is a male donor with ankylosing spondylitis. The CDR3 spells CASSVDRGQSNEQFF. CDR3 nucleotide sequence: TGTGCCAGCAGTGTAGACAGGGGGCAATCAAATGAGCAGTTCTTC.